The present T cell receptor (beta chain) was sequenced within a study of blood T cell repertoires in COVID-19. Germline V gene data show CDR1 as KGHSH and CDR2 as LQKENI. V lost 3 bases and J lost 5; bases outside the gene matches: 5. The CDR3 is made up of 15 amino acids. How the authors handled the data: Researchers report that nucleated cell counts were estimated from reference gene primer amplification. The assay was immunoSEQ multiplex PCR, and TCRdb's table has in-frame clones only and misses some. V, J and clone size reflect that table, while D and trimming were determined from the DNA. The sample carries 300,000 to 450,000 clones, less than 85% recorded once.

The sequenced material came from peripheral blood. The V call is TRBV18, the J call TRBJ1-5; 9 positions match TRBD1. This sequence originates from a woman in her late teens or twenties with acute or convalescent COVID-19. The DNA of the CDR3 is TGTGCCAGCTCACCGACAGGGGGAAAGGATCAGCCCCAGCATTTT. This encodes CASSPTGGKDQPQHF.